Sequencing of this TCR beta chain was carried out in a study of T cell repertoires in cytomegalovirus infection. The wider study: The public TCR beta signatures pointed to both CMV infection and matching HLA type.

Worth noting for this clonotype: What it binds is unknown. This may be a read error: a much more frequent sequence differs by one nucleotide.

Study observations and caveats: Frequencies of public TCR beta families were cumulated, and this identified carriers of CMV plus the relevant HLA. The ex vivo response showed dominance by HLA-C-restricted CMV-specific TCR beta clonotypes.

TCRdb analysed the reads with MiXCR anew, one entry per CDR3 protein. The table includes some 250,000 distinct CDR3 sequences, approximately 9% detected once. The CDR3 spans 15 residues. V was clipped by 2 bases and J by 4 bases, with 12 bases between them. Germline V gene sequence: CDR1 SGHTA, CDR2 FQGNSA. The chain recombines TRBV7-2 with TRBJ1-5, with a weak D call TRBD1 (6 bases). Sequences were obtained from PBMCs. The sequence derives from a human donor in good health (CMV status not recorded). Some clones in this sample may be carry-over from other donors' samples. The CDR3 coding sequence is TGTGCCAGCAGCTTAATCGAAGGGGGGAATCAGCCCCAGCATTTT. Translated: CASSLIEGGNQPQHF.